These T cell receptor beta chains were read from a single sample in a study of T cells in tumors after PD-1 blockade. Method: immunoSEQ multiplex PCR; TCRdb's copy keeps in-frame clones and lacks some. Among nearly 25,000 clones listed, 70% to 85% were seen once. Sequences were derived from PBMCs, sampled after anti-PD-1 treatment. The receptors here all came from a human donor with basal cell carcinoma. Each CDR3 is given with its conserved first and last residue. A row's size may be missing; if present it is once, few, many or a size class.

TRBV5-6	.	TRBJ2-7	CASSWGAGEQYF
TRBV2	.	TRBJ1-6	CASLRSWGGTNSPLHF
TRBV4-1	.	TRBJ2-5	CASSRSEGQETQYF
TRBV4-1	.	TRBJ1-1	CASRDRSNTEAFF
TRBV3-1/TRBV3-2	few	TRBJ1-6	CASSQGDSKNSPLHF
TRBV19	.	TRBJ2-7	CASSQQGPYEQYF
TRBV24-1	.	TRBJ1-5	CATSDLRSGQGKNQPQHF
TRBV7-9	few	TRBJ2-1	CASSLELNEQFF
TRBV10-3	.	TRBJ2-3	CAIRKERGFPDTQYF
TRBV3-1/TRBV3-2	.	TRBJ1-2	CASSQGREGGYTF
TRBV5-1	few	TRBJ2-7	CASSLAGDLVQYF
TRBV30	.	TRBJ1-1	CASGLGSHTEAFF
TRBV11-1	few	TRBJ2-2	CASSLVRAGFAGELFF
TRBV19	.	TRBJ2-1	CASSIPARLSYNEQFF
TRBV28	.	TRBJ1-1	CASSLDGTANTEAFF
TRBV7-2	.	TRBJ2-3	CASSLGTSGGVDTQYF
TRBV4-1	.	TRBJ1-6	CASSQDPRGNSPLHF
TRBV30	.	TRBJ2-7	CAWRRLAGREQYF
TRBV18	medium-sized	TRBJ1-2	CASSPFEVNYGYTF
TRBV2	.	TRBJ1-2	CASATRQGGGYTF
TRBV6-5	.	TRBJ1-1	CASENSENTEAFF
TRBV27	few	TRBJ2-7	CASRHDRASSYEQYF
TRBV6-6	.	TRBJ2-1	CASSPGRYEQFF
TRBV10-3	.	TRBJ1-2	CAISARETYGYTF
TRBV5-8	.	TRBJ1-1	CASSLRGLGTEAFF
TRBV10-1	.	TRBJ1-3	CASIELIQGARSGNTIYF
TRBV5-4	once	TRBJ1-1	CASSLFQFNTEAFF
TRBV12-3/TRBV12-4	.	TRBJ1-5	CASSKLEQPQHF
TRBV28	.	TRBJ1-1	CASSLSLPGEGNTEAFF
TRBV27	.	TRBJ2-6	CASSGEMDFSGANVLTF
TRBV21-1	once	TRBJ1-2	CASSSNLGQGALGYTF
TRBV7-2	.	TRBJ1-4	CASSAGGSSNEKLFF
TRBV3-1/TRBV3-2	.	TRBJ1-4	CASSQGQGGGKLFF
TRBV5-1	once	TRBJ1-2	CASSFGAGDGYTF
TRBV9	few	TRBJ1-3	CASSVGDRGPGNTIYF
TRBV7-2	.	TRBJ1-3	CASSLAGAASRSGNTIYF
TRBV5-1	once	TRBJ2-5	CASSPPTSRPEETQYF
TRBV6-2/TRBV6-3	.	TRBJ2-1	CASSFSLYSEQFF
TRBV5-1	.	TRBJ1-1	CASKGSTGVSTEAFF
TRBV5-1	few	TRBJ2-5	CASNPDYPGTVGETQYF
TRBV9	.	TRBJ2-3	CASSVGLTGGRSDTQYF
TRBV2	.	TRBJ1-3	CASAVETFGPGNTIYF
TRBV24-1	.	TRBJ2-3	CATSAGQNTDTQYF
TRBV14	few	TRBJ2-7	CASSQDGARNEQYF
TRBV19	.	TRBJ2-3	CASSGSFPDTQYF
TRBV27	.	TRBJ2-7	CASSAYRDRGNEQYF
TRBV20-1	.	TRBJ1-2	CSASQGRSSNGYTF
TRBV6-5	once	TRBJ1-3	CASSIGTLPGNTIYF
TRBV7-9	.	TRBJ2-7	CASSLNRLESSYEQYF
TRBV3-1/TRBV3-2	.	TRBJ1-1	CASSQSGGGLEAFF
TRBV7-9	.	TRBJ1-3	CASSLGLGQGFSSGNTIYF
TRBV6-5	.	TRBJ1-3	CASSRSSGNTIYF
TRBV30	.	TRBJ1-1	CAWNRQVSNEAFF
TRBV7-6	.	TRBJ2-1	CASSPTTGSGGNAYNEQFF
TRBV6-1	medium-sized	TRBJ1-4	CASSEGGQHEKLFF
TRBV30	once	TRBJ1-1	CAWSSGMNTEAFF
TRBV5-1	few	TRBJ2-3	CASSLRGISADTQYF
TRBV5-4	.	TRBJ2-2	CASSPGGRVTGELFF
TRBV7-8	.	TRBJ1-3	CASSLDLSGNTIYF
TRBV6-2/TRBV6-3	.	TRBJ2-3	CASSYLRGVDTQYF